A selection of T cell receptor beta chains follows, all from one sample in a study of T-cell memory formation after mild COVID-19. One entry per CDR3 protein results from TCRdb running MiXCR on the 5' RACE reads. This table has about 400,000 distinct CDR3 sequences, around 24% appearing once. Material for sequencing was PBMCs or a T cell subset sorted from them (not recorded which). These receptors all stem from an adult woman who had mild COVID-19 (a few samples of this study predate the infection). Cell type and time point are not known. Each CDR3 is given without its conserved first and last residue.

v_call	j_call	cdr3_aa
TRBV11-3	TRBJ1-2	ASSLVGGVGTGYGYT
TRBV9	TRBJ2-1	ASSPGENEQF
TRBV11-3	TRBJ1-1	ASSLDGKWGRRNTEAF
TRBV29-1	TRBJ2-1	SVPLAGTFNEQF
TRBV5-6	TRBJ1-1	ASRGPGDTEAF
TRBV18	TRBJ2-6	ASSVTGAAGANVLT
TRBV7-9	TRBJ2-2	AARTGELF
TRBV6-5	TRBJ2-6	ASSHRDSRINSGANVLT
TRBV12-3/TRBV12-4	TRBJ2-7	ASSRLAGGAYEQY
TRBV5-1	TRBJ1-5	WVEGRGQPQH
TRBV15	TRBJ2-3	ATSRDRGLAGGSDTQY
TRBV6-2/TRBV6-3	TRBJ2-2	ASRRTSMTGELF
TRBV5-1	TRBJ2-7	ASSSLSETYEQY
TRBV5-6	TRBJ2-3	ASSLGEGPPDTQY
TRBV24-1	TRBJ1-5	ATSSRGVQPQH
TRBV23-1	TRBJ2-1	ASSQSLGFPTVDEQF
TRBV6-2/TRBV6-3	TRBJ1-1	ASSRGGQGMNTEAF
TRBV11-2	TRBJ1-6	ASSLRGPYNSPLH
TRBV4-3	TRBJ1-5	ASSQFVSQPQH
TRBV15	TRBJ2-5	ATSTERSPQETQY
TRBV7-8	TRBJ2-7	ASSKDRPYEQY
TRBV14	TRBJ2-7	ASSQVSLAEQY
TRBV10-3	TRBJ2-1	ANSGSSYNEQF
TRBV6-6	TRBJ2-7	ASRPPSDSYYEQY
TRBV5-1	TRBJ1-1	ASSLGVRGLGITEAF
TRBV19	TRBJ2-1	ASTRGSPLNEQF
TRBV12-3/TRBV12-4	TRBJ2-3	ASSLGDADTQY
TRBV20-1	TRBJ2-5	SAAGTSGRRRETQY
TRBV4-1	TRBJ2-3	ASSQRSGGAGDTQY
TRBV3-1	TRBJ1-5	ASSRDAGPQH
TRBV7-2	TRBJ2-2	ASSLGGTLKRELF
TRBV6-2/TRBV6-3	TRBJ1-1	ASSPAARQGVPF
TRBV21-1	TRBJ2-1	ASSIKQGRRYNEQF
TRBV12-3/TRBV12-4	TRBJ1-1	ASNRIPGGTEAF
TRBV5-4	TRBJ1-1	ASRPPGQQNTEAF
TRBV7-2	TRBJ2-1	ASSSALAGGSYNEQF
TRBV19	TRBJ2-7	ASSILAASYEQY
TRBV4-3	TRBJ2-3	ASSQVDLGPDTQY
TRBV5-6	TRBJ1-5	ASSLRVGFGSIHQPQH
TRBV18	TRBJ1-1	ASSGLRNTEAF
TRBV18	TRBJ2-1	ASSRTQARGDEQF
TRBV12-3/TRBV12-4	TRBJ2-3	ASNLGGGYTDTQY
TRBV7-9	TRBJ2-1	ASTFSGLSYNEQF
TRBV11-2	TRBJ1-4	ATGPGNISPLSEKLF
TRBV9	TRBJ2-1	ASSPGGAGGGNEQF
TRBV4-1	TRBJ2-1	ASSQGLAGINEQF
TRBV5-1	TRBJ2-5	ASSLAGAETQY
TRBV24-1	TRBJ2-7	ATSNSGSFYEQY
TRBV9	TRBJ2-2	ASSVALANTGELF
TRBV7-8	TRBJ2-1	ASSLGISGGAYNEQF
TRBV24-1	TRBJ2-7	ATSDSRPYSYEQY
TRBV24-1	TRBJ1-2	ATSAGGGGGYT
TRBV3-1	TRBJ2-1	ASSPAGPWDNEQF